This T cell receptor (beta chain) was obtained from a study of blood T cell repertoires in COVID-19. Study-wide context: From the United States, Italy and Spain came samples of acute and convalescent COVID-19. Sources were T cells, B-cell-depleted T cells, or PBMCs; the material itself was cDNA or gDNA.

Those enrolled in Seattle joined during active infection and were followed longitudinally afterward. Study processing details: The assay estimated nucleated cells by amplifying reference gene primers. The data were produced by immunoSEQ multiplex PCR, yet TCRdb's version contains in-frame clones alone and is incomplete. V and J calls and clone size are as listed in that table; D and trimming were resolved from the DNA. The top ten clones hold over 6% of a sample with around 190,000 clones, 80% to 85% of them seen once. The junction had 0 bases not matched to a gene; V was cut back by 6 bases and J by 1 base. CDR1 is LNHDA, CDR2 SQIVND, per germline (reference sequence). There are 13 residues in the CDR3.

This clonotype was obtained from a woman aged 70-85 years with COVID-19, enrolled during active disease. Material for sequencing was peripheral blood. The chain recombines TRBV19 with TRBJ1-1; 9 nucleotides agree with TRBD1. The CDR3 nucleotides are TGTGCCAGTAGGGGACAGGGGAACACTGAAGCTTTCTTT. Amino acids: CASRGQGNTEAFF.